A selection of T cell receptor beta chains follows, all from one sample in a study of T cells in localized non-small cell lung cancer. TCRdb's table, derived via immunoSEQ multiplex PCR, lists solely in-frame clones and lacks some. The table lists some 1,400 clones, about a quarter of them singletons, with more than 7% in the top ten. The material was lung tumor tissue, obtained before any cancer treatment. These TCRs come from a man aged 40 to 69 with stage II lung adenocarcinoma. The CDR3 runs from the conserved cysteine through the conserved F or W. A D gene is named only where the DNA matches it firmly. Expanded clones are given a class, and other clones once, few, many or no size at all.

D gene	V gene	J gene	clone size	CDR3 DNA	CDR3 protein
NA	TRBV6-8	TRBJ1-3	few	TGTGCCATCAGTGGGAGGTTCGGAGACACCATATATTTT	CAISGRFGDTIYF
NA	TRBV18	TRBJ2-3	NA	TGTGCCAGCTCACCGGTCGCGGGGGCCTACACAGATACGCAGTATTTT	CASSPVAGAYTDTQYF
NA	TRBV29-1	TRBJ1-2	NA	TGCAGCGTTGCTTTCCGAACAGGGTTATATGGCTACACCTTC	CSVAFRTGLYGYTF
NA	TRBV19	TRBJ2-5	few	TGTGCCAGTAGCCCGGGCGGGAGCAGGGGGCTTCGAGAGACCCAGTACTTC	CASSPGGSRGLRETQYF
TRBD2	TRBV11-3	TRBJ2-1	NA	TGTGCCAGCAGCTTCGTTGCGGGGGGAGGTGAGCAGTTCTTC	CASSFVAGGGEQFF
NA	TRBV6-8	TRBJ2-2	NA	TGTGCCAGCACCCAGCCGGGGGCCTACACCGGGGAGCTGTTTTTT	CASTQPGAYTGELFF
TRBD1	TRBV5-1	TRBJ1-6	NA	TGCGCCAGCAGCTGGACAGGGAATGATAATTCACCCCTCCACTTT	CASSWTGNDNSPLHF
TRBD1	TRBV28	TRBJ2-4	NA	TGTGCCAGCAGGCAGGGGGCGTTGAAAAACATTCAGTACTTC	CASRQGALKNIQYF
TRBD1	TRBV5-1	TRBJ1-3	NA	TGCGCCAGCAGCGCCGGACAGGTCAGCTCTGGAAACACCATATATTTT	CASSAGQVSSGNTIYF
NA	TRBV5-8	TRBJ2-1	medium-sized	TGTGCCAGCAGCGTCGGACAGAACAATGAGCAGTTCTTC	CASSVGQNNEQFF
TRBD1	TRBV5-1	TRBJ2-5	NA	TGCGCCAGCAGCTTGGGGTTGGACAGGGAGGAGACCCAGTACTTC	CASSLGLDREETQYF
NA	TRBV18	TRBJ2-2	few	TGTGCCAGCTCACCACCGACGAACACCGGGGAGCTGTTTTTT	CASSPPTNTGELFF
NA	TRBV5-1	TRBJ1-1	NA	TGCGCCAGCAGCCCCCGCGCAGACAACACTGAAGCTTTCTTT	CASSPRADNTEAFF
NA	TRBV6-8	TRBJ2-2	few	TGTGCCAGCAGTTGGGGGTCTCAGACCGGGGAGCTGTTTTTT	CASSWGSQTGELFF
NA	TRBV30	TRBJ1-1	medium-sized	TGTGCCTGGAGTGCAATGAAGACTGAAGCTTTCTTT	CAWSAMKTEAFF
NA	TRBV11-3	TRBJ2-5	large	TGTGCCAGCAGCTTGACTCAATCCTGGGAGACCCAGTACTTC	CASSLTQSWETQYF
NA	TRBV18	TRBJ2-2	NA	TGTGCCAGCTCACGAGAACTAGCCCAGAACACCGGGGAGCTGTTTTTT	CASSRELAQNTGELFF
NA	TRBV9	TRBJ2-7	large	TGTGCCAGCAGTGAAGCGCTTCAGGGGGGCGAGACCTACGAGCAGTACTTC	CASSEALQGGETYEQYF
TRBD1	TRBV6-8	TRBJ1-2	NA	TGTGCCAGCAGTTACTCGAGGGACAGCCCCTATGGCTACACCTTC	CASSYSRDSPYGYTF
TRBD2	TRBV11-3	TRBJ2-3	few	TGTGCCAGCAGCTTGACGGGGGGGCAGTTAATAGATACGCAGTATTTT	CASSLTGGQLIDTQYF
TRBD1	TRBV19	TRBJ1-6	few	TGTGCCAGTAGTATAGGACAGGGTTTTCGGTCACCCCTCCACTTT	CASSIGQGFRSPLHF
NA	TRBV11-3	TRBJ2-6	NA	TGTGCCAGCAGCTTAAGCTGGAACTCGGAGGCCAACGTCCTGACTTTC	CASSLSWNSEANVLTF
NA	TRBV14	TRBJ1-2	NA	TGTGCCAGCAGCCAAGACCGCTCTGGACGTCTAGAAGGGGGCTACACCTTC	CASSQDRSGRLEGGYTF
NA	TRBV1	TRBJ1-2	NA	TGCGCCAGCAGCCCCTCGCCAGGGGGTAACTATGGCTACACCTTC	CASSPSPGGNYGYTF
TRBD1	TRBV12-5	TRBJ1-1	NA	TGTGCTAGTGGTTTAGCTTCCGGGACAGGGAGCCCTGAAGCTTTCTTT	CASGLASGTGSPEAFF
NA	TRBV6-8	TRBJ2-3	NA	TGTGCCAGCAGTTACCTCGACTGGGAAACGCAGTATTTT	CASSYLDWETQYF
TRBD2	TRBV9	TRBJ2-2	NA	TGTGCCAGCAGCGTGGGAGGGGACACCGGGGAGCTGTTTTTT	CASSVGGDTGELFF
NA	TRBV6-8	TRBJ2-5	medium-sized	TGTGCCAGCAGTTCCCACAGGGACTGGGGGGAGACCCAGTACTTC	CASSSHRDWGETQYF
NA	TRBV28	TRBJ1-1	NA	TGTGCCAGCAGTTTGTCCCCCCACACTGAAGCTTTCTTT	CASSLSPHTEAFF
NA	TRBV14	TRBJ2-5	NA	TGTGCCAGCAGCTCAACGCGAGAGACCCAGTACTTC	CASSSTRETQYF
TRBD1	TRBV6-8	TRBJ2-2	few	TGTGCCAGCAGTTACGGGCCAGGGGGCGAGACCGGGGAGCTGTTTTTT	CASSYGPGGETGELFF
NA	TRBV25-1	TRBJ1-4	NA	TGTGCCAGCAGTGGACGTGCTGGAGATCTGTTTTTT	CASSGRAGDLFF
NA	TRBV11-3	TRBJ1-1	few	TGTGCCAGCAGCTTAGATGCGGGCATGAACACTGAAGCTTTCTTT	CASSLDAGMNTEAFF
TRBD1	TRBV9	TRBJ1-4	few	TGTGCCAGCAGTGGCAGGGGGCGTGAAAAACTGTTTTTT	CASSGRGREKLFF
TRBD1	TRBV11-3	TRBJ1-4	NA	TGTGCCAGCAGCTTTCAACCTCCGGGACAGGGGGCGAGTGAAAAACTGTTTTTT	CASSFQPPGQGASEKLFF
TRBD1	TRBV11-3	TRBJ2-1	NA	TGTGCCAGCAGCTTCGGGGGACAGGCGGGAAATGAGCAGTTCTTC	CASSFGGQAGNEQFF
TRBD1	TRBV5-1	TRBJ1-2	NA	TGCGCCAGCAGCTCAACCAACGACAGGGCAGGCTACACCTTC	CASSSTNDRAGYTF
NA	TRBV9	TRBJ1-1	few	TGTGCCAGCATAATTAGGGACACTGAAGCTTTCTTT	CASIIRDTEAFF
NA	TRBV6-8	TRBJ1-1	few	TGTGCCAGCAGTTACTCGAGGGGATTGAACACTGAAGCTTTCTTT	CASSYSRGLNTEAFF
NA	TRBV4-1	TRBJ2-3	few	TGCGCCAGCAGCCAAGACCGAGAGGGGGCAGATACGCAGTATTTT	CASSQDREGADTQYF
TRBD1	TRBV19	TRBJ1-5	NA	TGTGCCAGTAGTAACGGGGACAGAAGCAATCAGCCCCAGCATTTT	CASSNGDRSNQPQHF
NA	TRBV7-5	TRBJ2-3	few	TGTGCCAGCCAGAGACAGGGTTTGGACACAGATACGCAGTATTTT	CASQRQGLDTDTQYF
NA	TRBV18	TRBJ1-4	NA	TGTGCCAGCTCGCGTCGGTCGGGAGAAAAACTGTTTTTT	CASSRRSGEKLFF
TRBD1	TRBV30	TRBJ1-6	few	TGTGCCTGCCAACCCGGGACAGGGGAAAATTCACCCCTCCACTTT	CACQPGTGENSPLHF
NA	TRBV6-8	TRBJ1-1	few	TGTGCCAGCAAACTGATGGACACCGTCCTTGAAGCTTTCTTT	CASKLMDTVLEAFF
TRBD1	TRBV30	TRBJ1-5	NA	TGTGCCTGGAAACAGGGGCAAGGTCAGCCCCAGCATTTT	CAWKQGQGQPQHF
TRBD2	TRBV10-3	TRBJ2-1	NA	TGTGCCACCATTAGCGGGGAGTACAATGAGCAGTTCTTC	CATISGEYNEQFF
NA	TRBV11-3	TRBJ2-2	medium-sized	TGTGCCAGCAGCTTAGAAACGGCCAACACCGGGGAGCTGTTTTTT	CASSLETANTGELFF
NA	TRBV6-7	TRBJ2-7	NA	TGTGCCAGCAGCCATCCCTACGAGCAGTACTTC	CASSHPYEQYF
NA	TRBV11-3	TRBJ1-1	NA	TGTGCCAGCAGCCCTAACAGGGAGGGGACTGAAGCTTTCTTT	CASSPNREGTEAFF
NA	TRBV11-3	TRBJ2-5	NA	TGTGCCAGCAGCTTGGCAGACCAGAACGAAGAGACCCAGTACTTC	CASSLADQNEETQYF
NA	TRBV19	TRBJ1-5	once	TGTGCCAGTAGTATCGAAAACGGGCGCAATCAGCCCCAGCATTTT	CASSIENGRNQPQHF
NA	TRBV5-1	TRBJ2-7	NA	TGCGCCAGCAGCTTGGGGGGAACAGGAGGCAGTCTCGAGCAGTACTTC	CASSLGGTGGSLEQYF
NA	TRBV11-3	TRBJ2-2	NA	TGTGCCAGCAGCTTGGGGCAGCCGAACACCGGGGAGCTGTTTTTT	CASSLGQPNTGELFF
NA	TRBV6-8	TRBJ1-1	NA	TGTGCCAGCAGTTACTCGGCCACTGAAGCTTTCTTT	CASSYSATEAFF
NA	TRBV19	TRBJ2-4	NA	TGTGCCAGTAGTGTCGGACAGGGAGGGGGCCCAAAAGCCAAAAACATTCAGTACTTC	CASSVGQGGGPKAKNIQYF
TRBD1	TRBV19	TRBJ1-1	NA	TGTGCCAGTAGTATCGGGACAGCTAACACTGAAGCTTTCTTT	CASSIGTANTEAFF
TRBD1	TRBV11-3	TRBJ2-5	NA	TGTGCCAGCAGCTCCTGGGACAGGGGGAGGCAAGAGACCCAGTACTTC	CASSSWDRGRQETQYF
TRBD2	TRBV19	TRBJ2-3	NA	TGTGCCAGTAGGGGCGGGGGGTCTCTTTCAGATACGCAGTATTTT	CASRGGGSLSDTQYF
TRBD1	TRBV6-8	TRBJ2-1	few	TGTGCCAGCAGTTACCTGGGACAGCTCTATGAGCAGTTCTTC	CASSYLGQLYEQFF